This entry is about one TCR beta chain. Its specificity is unknown. These data come from a study of shared clonotypes between healthy human individuals. Study findings and constraints: The donor pool, a small one, limited the genetic and exposure-history diversity represented.

The CDR3 has 14 residues. Trimming cost V 7 bases and J 0 bases, with 12 bases left between them. Germline CDR1 SGHTA, CDR2 FQGNSA. Template for every sorted-subset replicate PCR totaled approximately 200 ng DNA, some 30,000 T cell genomes. Repertoires were generated with immunoSEQ multiplex PCR, while TCRdb's copy carries only in-frame clones and drops some. In the table there are hundreds of thousands of clones, approximately 96% of which are singletons. CD45RO-negative CD8 cells positively selected for CCR7 made up the naive population, which excluded terminally differentiated effector memory CD45RA+ cells.

V is TRBV7-2 and J is TRBJ1-1, with TRBD1 as a possible D gene (5 bases). Sequences were obtained from naive CD8+ T cells sorted from blood. The origin of this receptor is a woman in her thirties in good health. The DNA for the CDR3 is TGTGCCAGCATCCCCCGGGGCATGAACACTGAAGCTTTCTTT. It translates to CASIPRGMNTEAFF.